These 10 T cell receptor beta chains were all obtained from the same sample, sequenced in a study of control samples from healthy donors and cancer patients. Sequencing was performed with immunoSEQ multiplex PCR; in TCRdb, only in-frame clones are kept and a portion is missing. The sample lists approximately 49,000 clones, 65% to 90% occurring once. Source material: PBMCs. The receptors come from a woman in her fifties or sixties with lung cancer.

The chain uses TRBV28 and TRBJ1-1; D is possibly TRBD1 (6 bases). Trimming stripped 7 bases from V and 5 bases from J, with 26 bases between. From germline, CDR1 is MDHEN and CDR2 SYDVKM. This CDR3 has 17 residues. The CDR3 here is CASNGRVGARIYTEAFF. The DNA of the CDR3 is TGTGCCAGCAATGGACGGGTGGGGGCGAGGATATATACTGAAGCTTTCTTT.

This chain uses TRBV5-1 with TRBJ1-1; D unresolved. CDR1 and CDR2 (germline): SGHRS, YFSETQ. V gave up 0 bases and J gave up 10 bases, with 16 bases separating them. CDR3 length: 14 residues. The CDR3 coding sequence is TGCGCCAGCAGCTTGGAAAACGTAGAGGGAGGAGCTTTCTTT. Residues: CASSLENVEGGAFF.

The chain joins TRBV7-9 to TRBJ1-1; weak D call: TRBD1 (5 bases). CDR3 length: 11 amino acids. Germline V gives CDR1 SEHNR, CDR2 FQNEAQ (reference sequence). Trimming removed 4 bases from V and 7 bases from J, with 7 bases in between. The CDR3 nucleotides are TGTGCCAGCAGCTCGGGGGGTGAAGCTTTCTTT. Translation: CASSSGGEAFF.

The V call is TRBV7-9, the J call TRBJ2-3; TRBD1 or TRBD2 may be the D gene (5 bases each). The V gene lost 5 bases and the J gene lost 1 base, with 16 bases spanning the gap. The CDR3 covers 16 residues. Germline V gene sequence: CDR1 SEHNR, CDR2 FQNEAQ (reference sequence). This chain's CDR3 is CASSAWDPAGTDTQYF. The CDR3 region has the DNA TGTGCCAGCAGCGCATGGGACCCGGCGGGCACAGATACGCAGTATTTT.

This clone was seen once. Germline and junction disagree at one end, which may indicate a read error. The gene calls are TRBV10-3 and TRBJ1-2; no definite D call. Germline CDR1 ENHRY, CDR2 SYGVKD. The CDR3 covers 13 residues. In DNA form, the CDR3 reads TGTGCCACCAGTGGCGGGCCTAACTATGGCTACACCTTC. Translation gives CATSGGPNYGYTF.

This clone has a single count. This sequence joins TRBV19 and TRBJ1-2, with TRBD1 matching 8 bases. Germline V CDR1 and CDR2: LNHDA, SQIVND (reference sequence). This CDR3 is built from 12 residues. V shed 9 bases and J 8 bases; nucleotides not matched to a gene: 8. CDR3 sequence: CASLDRENGYTF. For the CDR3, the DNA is TGTGCCAGCCTGGACAGGGAAAACGGCTACACCTTC.

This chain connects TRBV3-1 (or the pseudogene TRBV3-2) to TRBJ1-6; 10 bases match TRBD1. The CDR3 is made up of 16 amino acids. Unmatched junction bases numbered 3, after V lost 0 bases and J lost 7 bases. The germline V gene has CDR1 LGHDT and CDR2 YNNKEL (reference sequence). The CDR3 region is CASSQDGQGENSPLHF. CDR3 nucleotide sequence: TGTGCCAGCAGCCAAGATGGACAGGGGGAAAATTCACCCCTCCACTTT.

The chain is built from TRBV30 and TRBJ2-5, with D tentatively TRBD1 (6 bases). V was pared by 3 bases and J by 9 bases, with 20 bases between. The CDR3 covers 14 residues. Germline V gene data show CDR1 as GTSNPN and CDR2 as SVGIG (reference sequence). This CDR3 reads CAWSDRTGTWPQYF. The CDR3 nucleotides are TGTGCCTGGAGCGACAGAACAGGGACCTGGCCCCAGTACTTC.

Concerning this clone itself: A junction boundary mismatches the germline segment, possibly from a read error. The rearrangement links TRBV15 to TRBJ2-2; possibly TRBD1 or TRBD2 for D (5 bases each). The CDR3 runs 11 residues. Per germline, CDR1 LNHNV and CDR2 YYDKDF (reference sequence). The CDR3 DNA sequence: TGTGCCACCAGTCACGGGGCGATCCCCCCTTTT. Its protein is CATSHGAIPPF.

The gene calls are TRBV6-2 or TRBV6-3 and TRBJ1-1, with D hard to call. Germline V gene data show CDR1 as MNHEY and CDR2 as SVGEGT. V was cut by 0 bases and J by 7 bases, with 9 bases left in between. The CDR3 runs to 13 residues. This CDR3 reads CASSYSFVVEAFF. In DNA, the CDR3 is TGTGCCAGCAGTTACTCGTTTGTGGTTGAAGCTTTCTTT.